This TCR beta chain stems from a study of T cells of healthy individuals. One entry per CDR3 protein results from TCRdb running MiXCR on the 5' RACE reads. The table has 65,000 to 95,000 distinct CDR3 sequences, roughly 5% seen once. This clonotype was seen many times. This clonotype was obtained from a female donor in good health.

The CDR3 is CASSLSGSGYNEQFF. CDR3 DNA: TGTGCCAGCAGCCTCAGCGGGAGTGGATACAATGAGCAGTTCTTC. J is TRBJ2-1 and V is TRBV9, with TRBD2 matching over 8 bases. CDR1 SGDLS and CDR2 YYNGEE come from the germline V gene. V was clipped by 4 bases and J by 4 bases; unmatched bases: 7. This CDR3 is built from 15 residues.